Listed below are T cell receptor beta chains from one sample, sequenced in a study of shared clonotypes between healthy human individuals. Sequencing was performed with immunoSEQ multiplex PCR; in TCRdb, only in-frame clones are kept and a portion is missing. This table holds 600,000 or so clones, around 95% found once. Specimen: naive CD8+ T cells sorted from blood. The receptors come from a woman between 25 and 40 years old in good health. CDR3s include the opening cysteine and the closing phenylalanine or tryptophan. D genes are given only for firm matches. A clone size is listed for some rows: how often the clone was seen (once, few, many), or a class if it is expanded.

clone_size: .
v_call: TRBV5-1
d_call: TRBD1
j_call: TRBJ1-2
cdr3_aa: CASSLAGTGPFWGYTF
cdr3_nt: TGCGCCAGCAGCTTGGCGGGGACAGGACCCTTTTGGGGCTACACCTTC

clone_size: .
v_call: TRBV2
d_call: TRBD2
j_call: TRBJ2-7
cdr3_aa: CASSGMYGGGSYEQYF
cdr3_nt: TGTGCCAGCAGTGGTATGTATGGCGGGGGCTCCTACGAGCAGTACTTC

clone_size: .
v_call: TRBV29-1
d_call: .
j_call: TRBJ2-7
cdr3_aa: CSVEDRSRSSYEQYF
cdr3_nt: TGCAGCGTTGAAGATCGTAGTCGGAGCTCCTACGAGCAGTACTTC

clone_size: .
v_call: TRBV7-9
d_call: .
j_call: TRBJ2-5
cdr3_aa: CASSRPDGPSETQYF
cdr3_nt: TGTGCCAGCAGCCGACCGGACGGGCCGTCCGAGACCCAGTACTTC

clone_size: .
v_call: TRBV14
d_call: .
j_call: TRBJ2-3
cdr3_aa: CASSQVGAALTDTQYF
cdr3_nt: TGTGCCAGCAGCCAGGTCGGAGCGGCATTGACAGATACGCAGTATTTT

clone_size: once
v_call: TRBV20-1
d_call: .
j_call: TRBJ2-2
cdr3_aa: CSARDLGELFF
cdr3_nt: TGCAGTGCCAGAGACCTCGGGGAGCTGTTTTTT

clone_size: .
v_call: TRBV28
d_call: .
j_call: TRBJ2-7
cdr3_aa: CASSGTDSYEQYF
cdr3_nt: TGTGCCAGCAGCGGGACCGACTCCTACGAGCAGTACTTC

clone_size: .
v_call: TRBV9
d_call: TRBD1
j_call: TRBJ2-7
cdr3_aa: CASSVGPAGGSYEQYF
cdr3_nt: TGTGCCAGCAGCGTAGGCCCAGCAGGGGGATCCTACGAGCAGTACTTC

clone_size: .
v_call: TRBV5-3
d_call: TRBD1
j_call: TRBJ2-2
cdr3_aa: CARSPGTVTGELFF
cdr3_nt: TGTGCCAGAAGCCCCGGGACAGTCACCGGGGAGCTGTTTTTT

clone_size: .
v_call: TRBV15
d_call: TRBD2
j_call: TRBJ2-3
cdr3_aa: CATSRALGLAGGGKDTQYF
cdr3_nt: TGTGCCACCAGCAGAGCTTTAGGACTAGCGGGAGGAGGAAAAGATACGCAGTATTTT

clone_size: .
v_call: TRBV2
d_call: .
j_call: TRBJ1-5
cdr3_aa: CASSEGLARNQPQHF
cdr3_nt: TGTGCCAGCAGTGAAGGTCTAGCGAGAAATCAGCCCCAGCATTTT

clone_size: .
v_call: TRBV27
d_call: .
j_call: TRBJ2-7
cdr3_aa: CASSGSKSYEQYF
cdr3_nt: TGTGCCAGCAGCGGGAGTAAGTCCTACGAGCAGTACTTC

clone_size: .
v_call: TRBV25-1
d_call: TRBD1
j_call: TRBJ2-2
cdr3_aa: CASSPDRGAGELFF
cdr3_nt: TGTGCCAGCTCTCCGGACAGGGGCGCCGGGGAGCTGTTTTTT

clone_size: .
v_call: TRBV7-9
d_call: .
j_call: TRBJ1-6
cdr3_aa: CASSPFEPLHF
cdr3_nt: TGTGCCAGCAGCCCGTTCGAACCCCTCCACTTT

clone_size: .
v_call: TRBV7-9
d_call: TRBD1
j_call: TRBJ1-2
cdr3_aa: CASSFQGGPFNYGYTF
cdr3_nt: TGTGCCAGCAGCTTTCAGGGGGGCCCGTTCAACTATGGCTACACCTTC

clone_size: .
v_call: TRBV2
d_call: .
j_call: TRBJ2-5
cdr3_aa: CASSELNGETQYF
cdr3_nt: TGTGCCAGCAGTGAATTGAATGGGGAGACCCAGTACTTC

clone_size: .
v_call: TRBV9
d_call: TRBD1
j_call: TRBJ1-1
cdr3_aa: CASSDRTGVGEAFF
cdr3_nt: TGTGCCAGCAGCGATCGGACAGGAGTAGGTGAAGCTTTCTTT

clone_size: .
v_call: TRBV29-1
d_call: .
j_call: TRBJ1-2
cdr3_aa: CSVEVGGGVSYTF
cdr3_nt: TGCAGCGTTGAAGTCGGCGGGGGGGTTAGCTACACCTTC

clone_size: .
v_call: TRBV27
d_call: .
j_call: TRBJ1-5
cdr3_aa: CASSLGEGGPQHF
cdr3_nt: TGTGCCAGCAGTTTAGGGGAGGGTGGGCCCCAGCATTTT

clone_size: .
v_call: TRBV6-6
d_call: .
j_call: TRBJ2-2
cdr3_aa: CASSYGPNTGELFF
cdr3_nt: TGTGCCAGCAGTTACGGACCGAACACCGGGGAGCTGTTTTTT

clone_size: .
v_call: TRBV28
d_call: .
j_call: TRBJ2-7
cdr3_aa: CASKGTSYEQYF
cdr3_nt: TGTGCCAGCAAAGGGACGTCCTACGAGCAGTACTTC

clone_size: once
v_call: TRBV27
d_call: TRBD2
j_call: TRBJ2-7
cdr3_aa: CASSWSERGVYEQYF
cdr3_nt: TGTGCCAGCAGTTGGTCAGAGCGGGGGGTCTACGAGCAGTACTTC

clone_size: .
v_call: TRBV27
d_call: .
j_call: TRBJ2-7
cdr3_aa: CASRPSSGSYEQYF
cdr3_nt: TGTGCCAGCAGGCCCTCGTCCGGGTCCTACGAGCAGTACTTC

clone_size: once
v_call: TRBV15
d_call: .
j_call: TRBJ2-7
cdr3_aa: CATSWIQGPYEQYF
cdr3_nt: TGTGCCACCAGCTGGATACAGGGACCCTACGAGCAGTACTTC

clone_size: .
v_call: TRBV19
d_call: .
j_call: TRBJ2-7
cdr3_aa: CASSSTISLSSYEQYF
cdr3_nt: TGTGCCAGCTCGTCGACTATCTCCTTGAGCTCCTACGAGCAGTACTTC

clone_size: .
v_call: TRBV14
d_call: TRBD1
j_call: TRBJ1-1
cdr3_aa: CASSQERWRQGRSVRAFF
cdr3_nt: TGTGCCAGCAGCCAAGAAAGGTGGCGACAGGGCCGGAGTGTAAGGGCTTTCTTT

clone_size: .
v_call: TRBV28
d_call: TRBD1
j_call: TRBJ1-2
cdr3_aa: CASSLYRDRVDYGYTF
cdr3_nt: TGTGCCAGCAGTTTATACCGAGACAGGGTAGACTATGGCTACACCTTC

clone_size: .
v_call: TRBV11-1
d_call: .
j_call: TRBJ1-5
cdr3_aa: CASSLESNQPQHF
cdr3_nt: TGTGCCAGCAGCTTAGAAAGCAATCAGCCCCAGCATTTT

clone_size: once
v_call: TRBV11-2
d_call: .
j_call: TRBJ2-3
cdr3_aa: CASSLTPGTLDTQYF
cdr3_nt: TGTGCCAGCAGCTTAACTCCAGGGACGCTAGATACGCAGTATTTT

clone_size: .
v_call: TRBV5-6
d_call: .
j_call: TRBJ2-3
cdr3_aa: CASSLAPGSDTQYF
cdr3_nt: TGTGCCAGCAGCTTGGCCCCAGGGTCAGATACGCAGTATTTT

clone_size: .
v_call: TRBV7-2
d_call: TRBD2
j_call: TRBJ2-1
cdr3_aa: CASSLASGRNEYEQFF
cdr3_nt: TGTGCCAGCAGCTTAGCGAGCGGGAGGAATGAATATGAGCAGTTCTTC

clone_size: .
v_call: TRBV10-3
d_call: .
j_call: TRBJ2-7
cdr3_aa: CAISESVAGTPHEQYF
cdr3_nt: TGTGCCATCAGTGAGTCTGTAGCAGGGACCCCCCACGAGCAGTACTTC

clone_size: .
v_call: TRBV27
d_call: .
j_call: TRBJ1-1
cdr3_aa: CASSLSGARGEAFF
cdr3_nt: TGTGCCAGCAGTTTATCAGGGGCCCGGGGTGAAGCTTTCTTT

clone_size: .
v_call: TRBV29-1
d_call: TRBD1
j_call: TRBJ2-7
cdr3_aa: CSVGTGNFYEQYF
cdr3_nt: TGCAGCGTCGGGACAGGTAATTTCTACGAGCAGTACTTC

clone_size: .
v_call: TRBV28
d_call: .
j_call: TRBJ1-1
cdr3_aa: CASQGNTEAFF
cdr3_nt: TGTGCCAGCCAGGGGAACACTGAAGCTTTCTTT